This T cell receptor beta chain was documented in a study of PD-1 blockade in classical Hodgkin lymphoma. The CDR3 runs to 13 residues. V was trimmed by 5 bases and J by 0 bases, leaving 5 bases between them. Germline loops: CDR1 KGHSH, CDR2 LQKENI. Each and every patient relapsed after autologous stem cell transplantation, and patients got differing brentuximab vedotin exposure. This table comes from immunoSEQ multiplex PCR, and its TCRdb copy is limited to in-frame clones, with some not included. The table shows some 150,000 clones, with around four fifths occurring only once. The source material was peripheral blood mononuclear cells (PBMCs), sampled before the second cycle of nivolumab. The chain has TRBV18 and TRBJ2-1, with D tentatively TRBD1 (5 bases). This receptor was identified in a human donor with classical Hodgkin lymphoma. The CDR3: CASSDSSYNEQFF. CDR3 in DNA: TGTGCCAGCTCAGACAGCTCCTACAATGAGCAGTTCTTC.